The 13 T cell receptor beta chains below come from one sample, sequenced in a study of Ad26.COV2.S vaccination and SARS-CoV-2 variants. Treatment in this sample: around 19 received Ad26.COV2.S at low or high dose, single or two shots; about five received placebo; per-sample allocation not given. The study sampled participants on day 63 after the first vaccine or placebo injection. Method: immunoSEQ multiplex PCR; TCRdb's copy keeps in-frame clones and lacks some. The repertoire includes around 300,000 clones, 70% to 90% of them detected once, and roughly 10% sits in the top ten. This sample comprised peripheral blood, obtained in a trial of Ad26.COV2.S vaccine versus placebo. These receptor sequences come from a person aged 18-65 years who received the Ad26.COV2.S COVID-19 vaccine or a placebo.

The genes are TRBV11-2 and TRBJ2-3, with D perhaps matching TRBD1 (6 bases). This CDR3 contains 18 residues. Germline lookup yields CDR1 SGHAT and CDR2 FQNNGV. Trimming removed 4 bases from V and 0 bases from J, with 20 bases in between. The CDR3 sequence: CASSYAGTYDFSTDTQYF. CDR3 nucleotide sequence: TGTGCCAGCAGCTATGCCGGGACATATGACTTTAGCACAGATACGCAGTATTTT.

V usage is TRBV7-2 and J usage is TRBJ2-1, with 10 positions matching TRBD2. The trim removed 6 bases at V and 4 bases at J, leaving 6 bases unmatched. The V gene's germline CDR1 is SGHTA and CDR2 FQGNSA. The CDR3 consists of 15 residues. Written as DNA, the CDR3 is TGTGCCAGCAGTTCGAGCGGGGGGGGTTACAATGAGCAGTTCTTC. It codes for CASSSSGGGYNEQFF.

This clone was counted once. The gene calls are TRBV7-9 and TRBJ2-2, with a weak D call TRBD1 (5 bases). Per the germline V gene, CDR1 is SEHNR and CDR2 is FQNEAQ (reference sequence). This CDR3 region has 14 residues. V was pared by 4 bases and J by 1 base, with 7 bases between. The CDR3 bases are TGTGCCAGCAGCTCCGGACAGAACACCGGGGAGCTGTTTTTT. Translation: CASSSGQNTGELFF.

The chain combines TRBV11-2 with TRBJ2-3, with D tentatively TRBD1 or TRBD2 (5 bases each). The CDR3 extends over 16 amino acids. The V end was cut by 3 bases, the J end by 3 bases, with 16 bases between. The germline V gene encodes CDR1 SGHAT and CDR2 FQNNGV. CDR3 amino acids: CASSFTGTVRTDTQYF. In DNA, the CDR3 is TGTGCCAGCAGCTTTACCGGGACGGTAAGGACAGATACGCAGTATTTT.

This clone was detected only a few times. V and J are TRBV28 and TRBJ1-1; TRBD1 matches 9 bases. J lost 5 bases, V lost 3 bases, and 7 bases had no gene match. Germline CDR1 reads MDHEN; CDR2 reads SYDVKM. The length of the CDR3 is 15 residues. CDR3 amino acids: CASSFRDRAGTEAFF. In DNA form, the CDR3 reads TGTGCCAGCAGTTTCCGGGACAGGGCGGGGACTGAAGCTTTCTTT.

The chain recombines TRBV19 with TRBJ1-1; D remains unclear. There are 12 residues in the CDR3. CDR1 and CDR2 (germline): LNHDA, SQIVND (reference sequence). V lost 5 bases and J lost 5, with 9 bases in between. In DNA, the CDR3 is TGTGCCAGTAGTGGAGGGAGGACTGAAGCTTTCTTT. As protein: CASSGGRTEAFF.

V and J are TRBV7-2 and TRBJ1-2; maybe TRBD1 (5 bases). Germline CDR1 is SGHTA and CDR2 is FQGNSA. V lost 6 bases and J 3 bases, leaving 14 bases between the germline ends. The CDR3 consists of 14 residues. CDR3 amino acids: CASRSSGTYYGYTF. The CDR3, as DNA: TGTGCCAGCAGATCCTCCGGGACCTACTATGGCTACACCTTC.

The J gene is TRBJ2-5, the V gene TRBV5-1, with D maybe TRBD2 (6 bases). Germline loops: CDR1 SGHRS, CDR2 YFSETQ. V shed 7 bases and J shed 4 bases, with 20 bases lying between them. The CDR3 spans 15 residues. CDR3 amino acids: CASATWVAGRETQYF. The CDR3 bases are TGCGCCAGCGCTACTTGGGTCGCGGGGCGAGAGACCCAGTACTTC.

This chain joins TRBV9 and TRBJ2-1; 8 bases fit TRBD2. The CDR3 loop spans 16 amino acids. The J segment lost 8 bases and the V segment lost 0 bases, leaving 10 bases of the junction unmatched. Germline V lookup: CDR1 SGDLS, CDR2 YYNGEE. CDR3 nucleotide sequence: TGTGCCAGCAGCGTAGCTCCGGGGACTAGTCAGGATGAGCAGTTCTTC. Encoded protein: CASSVAPGTSQDEQFF.

Turning to this clone: Within the sample, other DNA sequences also encode this same CDR3. This sequence joins TRBV12-3 or TRBV12-4 and TRBJ1-2; possibly TRBD1 for D (5 bases). CDR3 size: 12 residues. The ends were cut back, 3 bases at V and 4 bases at J, with 6 bases in the middle. The CDR3 loop is CASSLGPYGYTF. The CDR3 nucleotides are TGTGCCAGCAGTTTGGGACCCTATGGCTACACCTTC.

This clone appeared a single time. The rearrangement uses TRBV6-2 or TRBV6-3 and TRBJ1-1; D remains unclear. The V gene's germline CDR1 is MNHEY and CDR2 SVGEGT. There are 11 residues in the CDR3. V shed 2 bases and J shed 11 bases, with 9 bases lying between them. The CDR3 protein is CASSYPGRAFF. CDR3 coding DNA: TGTGCCAGCAGTTACCCCGGGAGGGCTTTCTTT.

This chain connects TRBV29-1 to TRBJ2-3; D is unclear. The CDR3 runs to 12 residues. The V end lost 2 bases, the J end lost 4 bases, and 7 bases lay between the germline ends. In germline, CDR1 is SQVTM, CDR2 ANQGSEA. Here the CDR3 reads CSVEKGPDTQYF. As DNA, the CDR3 is TGCAGCGTTGAAAAAGGTCCAGATACGCAGTATTTT.

This rearrangement joins TRBV12-3 or TRBV12-4 to TRBJ2-7; D unclear. This CDR3 has 12 amino acids. V was cut by 6 bases and J by 4 bases, with 10 bases left in between. The CDR3 reads CASRLKSYEQYF. CDR3 bases: TGTGCCAGCAGACTCAAATCATACGAGCAGTACTTC.